Below, one T cell receptor beta chain is given with its context. These data are taken from a study of blood T cell repertoires in COVID-19. In the study's own analysis: Nucleated cell counts were estimated from reference gene primer amplification. The assay was immunoSEQ multiplex PCR, and TCRdb's table has in-frame clones only and misses some. That table gives V, J and clone size, and the DNA gave D and trimming. Found here are around 300,000 clones, around 87% of them singletons; the top ten hold about 5.4%. The germline V and J ends were trimmed by 5 bases and 7 bases, with 17 bases remaining between them. The CDR3 is 14 residues long. The germline CDR1 and CDR2 sequences are SGHTA and FQGNSA.

The sequence was obtained from a woman aged 30 to 39 who had recovered from COVID-19. Sequencing input: PBMCs or T cells enriched from blood (not recorded which). V usage is TRBV7-2 and J usage is TRBJ2-5; D call uncertain. DNA of the CDR3: TGTGCCAGCAGCCCCGAGTCACTAATCGGGACCCAGTACTTC. As protein: CASSPESLIGTQYF.